Sequencing of this T cell receptor beta chain was carried out in a study of blood T cells in healthy people across ages. Deletions cut 9 bases from V and 4 bases from J, with 19 bases between. This CDR3 has 14 residues. Germline lookup yields CDR1 SGHNT and CDR2 YYREEE (reference sequence). A sample-barcoded 5' primer and a J-beta primer mix were used in a second PCR of about 7 to 12 cycles. MiXCR, applied by TCRdb to the 5' RACE reads, yields one record per CDR3 protein. In the table there are about 830,000 distinct CDR3 sequences, 58% of which are singletons. Whole-study results and caveats: Unsorted PBMC input precluded a conclusive naive versus antigen-experienced comparison. There was no known CMV status for donors, so expanded clonotype changes were possibly confounded. Underestimates were what the diversity estimates from one million T cells were considered to be.

Points on this clonotype: Its matching antigen is unknown.

The specimen was blood. The origin of this receptor is a man aged 25-45 years in good health. The chain recombines TRBV5-4 with TRBJ2-5; no firm D call. Written as DNA, the CDR3 is TGTGCCACCAACAACGGATTGAAGGGAGAGACCCAGTACTTC. Translating it yields CATNNGLKGETQYF.